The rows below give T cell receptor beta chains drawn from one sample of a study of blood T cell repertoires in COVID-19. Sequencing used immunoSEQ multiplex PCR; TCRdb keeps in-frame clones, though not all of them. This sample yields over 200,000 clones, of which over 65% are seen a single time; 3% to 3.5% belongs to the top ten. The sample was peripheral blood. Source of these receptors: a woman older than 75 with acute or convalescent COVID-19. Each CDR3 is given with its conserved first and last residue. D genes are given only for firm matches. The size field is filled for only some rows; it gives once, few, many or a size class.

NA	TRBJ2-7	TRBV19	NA	TGTGCCAGTAGTATCCAGCGGTACCCGTACGAGCAGTACTTC	CASSIQRYPYEQYF
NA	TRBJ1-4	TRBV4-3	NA	TGCGCCAGCAGCCAAGATTTGGCCTTCCTTAATGAAAAACTGTTTTTT	CASSQDLAFLNEKLFF
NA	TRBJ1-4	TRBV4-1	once	TGCGCCAGCAGCCCGGGGGGGGCCGGTGAAAAACTGTTTTTT	CASSPGGAGEKLFF
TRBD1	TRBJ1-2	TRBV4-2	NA	TGTGCCAGCAGCCAGGGACAGGGGCACAACTATGGCTACACCTTC	CASSQGQGHNYGYTF
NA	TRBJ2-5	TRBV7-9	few	TGTGCCAGCAGCACGAAGACCGGGAGCCAAGAGACCCAGTACTTC	CASSTKTGSQETQYF
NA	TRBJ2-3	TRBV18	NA	TGTGCCAGCTCACCACAATATGGAGGGGGCACAGATACGCAGTATTTT	CASSPQYGGGTDTQYF
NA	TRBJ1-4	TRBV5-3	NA	TGTGCCAGAAGCTTGGTCACCCAGGGCTCACGTGAAAAACTGTTTTTT	CARSLVTQGSREKLFF
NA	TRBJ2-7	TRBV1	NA	TGCACCAGCAGCCAAGATCTTCCTAGCGGGAAAGGCGGCCTCGAGCAGTACTTC	CTSSQDLPSGKGGLEQYF
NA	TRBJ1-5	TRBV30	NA	TGTGCCTGGAGTGTAGCAGGGGGCAATCAGCCCCAGCATTTT	CAWSVAGGNQPQHF
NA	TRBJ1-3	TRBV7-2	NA	TGTGCCAGCAGCTTAGGTGTCACGCAGGGAAACACCATATATTTT	CASSLGVTQGNTIYF
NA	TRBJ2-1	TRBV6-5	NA	TGTGCCAGCATGAAACAGGGAAGGAATGAGCAGTTCTTC	CASMKQGRNEQFF
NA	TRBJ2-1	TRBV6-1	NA	TGTGCCAGCAGTGGGGACCTAGCGAAATCCTACAATGAGCAGTTCTTC	CASSGDLAKSYNEQFF
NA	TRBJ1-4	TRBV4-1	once	TGCGCCAGCAGCCGCGACAGAGAAAAACTGTTTTTT	CASSRDREKLFF
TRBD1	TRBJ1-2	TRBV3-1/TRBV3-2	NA	TGTGCCAGCAGCGATCCTATTGACAGGGTGGATGGCTACACCTTC	CASSDPIDRVDGYTF
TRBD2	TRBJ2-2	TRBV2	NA	TGTGCCAGCAGCAGTGGGGGCGGGAGGGGCGCCGGGGAGCTGTTTTTT	CASSSGGGRGAGELFF
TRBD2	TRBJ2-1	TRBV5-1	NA	TGCGCCAGCCAGGTCGCGGGAGGGTACAATGAGCAGTTCTTC	CASQVAGGYNEQFF
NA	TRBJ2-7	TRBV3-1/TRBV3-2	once	TGTGCCAGCAGCCAAGGGGACTTATACGAGCAGTACTTC	CASSQGDLYEQYF
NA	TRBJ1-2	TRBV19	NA	TGTGCCAGTAGTATATCCGACAGGCAGAACTATGGCTACACCTTC	CASSISDRQNYGYTF
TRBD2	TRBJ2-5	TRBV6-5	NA	TGTGCCAGCAGTTACTCGGCTAGCGGGGGCCAAGAGACCCAGTACTTC	CASSYSASGGQETQYF
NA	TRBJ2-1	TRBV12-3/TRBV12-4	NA	TGTGCCAGCAGTTGGGGGGGCGACAATGAGCAGTTCTTC	CASSWGGDNEQFF
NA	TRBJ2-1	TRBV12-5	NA	TGTGCTAGTGGTTTGTATGGAGTCACTGAGCAGTTCTTC	CASGLYGVTEQFF
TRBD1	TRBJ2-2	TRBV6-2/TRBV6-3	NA	TGTGCCAGCAGTTACCGAGGGACAGGGACGTCCGGGGAGCTGTTTTTT	CASSYRGTGTSGELFF
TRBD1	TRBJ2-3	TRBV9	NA	TGTGCCAGCAGCGCCCGACAGGGGAGCACAGATACGCAGTATTTT	CASSARQGSTDTQYF
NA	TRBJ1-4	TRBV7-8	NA	TGTGCCAGCAGCTTAGCGGGTCAGGGTAATGAAAAACTGTTTTTT	CASSLAGQGNEKLFF
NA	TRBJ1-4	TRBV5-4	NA	TGTGCCAGCAGCTTGGGTCGGCAGGCAGCTAATGAAAAACTGTTTTTT	CASSLGRQAANEKLFF
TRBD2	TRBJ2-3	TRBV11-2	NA	TGTGCCAGCAGCTTTAATAGCGGGAGCGTGATGGCAGATACGCAGTATTTT	CASSFNSGSVMADTQYF